One and the same sample provided the 20 T cell receptor beta chains below, sequenced in a study of Ad26.COV2.S vaccination and SARS-CoV-2 variants. TCRdb keeps only in-frame clones here, not all; method: immunoSEQ multiplex PCR. The sample yields about 350,000 clones, 70% to 90% seen once. Described treatment: roughly 18 received Ad26.COV2.S at low or high dose, single or two shots; about 5 received placebo; per-sample allocation not given. Sampling was done on day 63 after the first vaccine or placebo injection. The sample here was peripheral blood, taken in a trial of Ad26.COV2.S vaccine versus placebo. The receptors were sampled from a person aged 18-60 years who received the Ad26.COV2.S COVID-19 vaccine or a placebo.

The rearrangement links TRBV11-2 to TRBJ1-1; no firm D call. The CDR3 covers 15 residues. CDR1 is SGHAT, CDR2 FQNNGV, per germline. Deletions cut 1 base from V and 3 bases from J, with 12 bases between. The CDR3 bases are TGTGCCAGCAGCTTAGGGGCGCGGGGTGACACTGAAGCTTTCTTT. This sequence encodes CASSLGARGDTEAFF.

This chain links TRBV21-1 with TRBJ1-5; the DNA was not used to check the table's D call, TRBD1. TRBV21-1 counts as a pseudogene. The CDR3 loop spans 16 amino acids. CDR3 in amino acids: CASSTRIQGGNRPQHF. DNA for the CDR3: TGTGCCAGCAGCACCAGGATCCAGGGGGGCAATCGGCCCCAGCATTTT.

This clone was observed a few times. This chain connects TRBV10-1 to TRBJ1-2; D unclear. This CDR3 has 12 amino acids. Germline V CDR1 and CDR2: WNHNN, SYGVQD (reference sequence). Trimming cost V 3 bases and J 3 bases, with 5 bases left between them. CDR3 DNA: TGCGCCAGCAGTGACGGACACTATGGCTACACCTTC. Encoded protein: CASSDGHYGYTF.

CDR3 protein: CASSEPTLGGDYGYTF. CDR3 nucleotide sequence: TGCGCCAGCAGCGAACCGACACTTGGGGGCGACTATGGCTACACCTTC. The chain couples TRBV5-1 to TRBJ1-2, with TRBD1 as a possible D gene (6 bases). V was trimmed by 4 bases and J by 3 bases, leaving 19 bases between them. CDR3 length: 16 residues. Germline lookup yields CDR1 SGHRS and CDR2 YFSETQ.

The chain joins TRBV2 to TRBJ2-6; TRBD1 agrees at 7 bases. This CDR3 region has 15 residues. Germline V gene sequence: CDR1 SNHLY, CDR2 FYNNEI. The trim removed 11 bases at V and 2 bases at J, leaving 9 bases unmatched. DNA of the CDR3: TGTGCCGGAGGACAGGAAACTCCTGGGGCCAACGTCCTGACTTTC. This translates into CAGGQETPGANVLTF. Based on the CDR3 plus reference TRBV2 and TRBJ2-6, the full variable domain is EPEVTQTPSHQVTQMGQEVILRCVPISNHLYFYWYRQILGQKVEFLVSFYNNEISEKSEIFDDQFSVERPDGSNFTLKIRSTKLEDSAMYFCAGGQETPGANVLTFGAGSRLTVL.

Concerning this clone itself: Just one base apart from a much larger clone, this may be a read error. The genes are TRBV27 and TRBJ1-1, with 8 bases fitting TRBD1. The germline gives CDR1 MNHEY, CDR2 SMNVEV (reference sequence). Trimming removed 3 bases from V and 1 base from J; junction bases left unmatched: 1. This CDR3 is 14 amino acids long. The CDR3 reads CASSFGTGNTEAFF. Written as DNA, the CDR3 is TGTGCCAGCAGTTTCGGGACAGGGAACACTGAAGCTTTCTTT.

DNA of the CDR3: TGTGCCAGCAGTTTAAAAGCGGGAGAACCCTACGAGCAGTACTTC. This codes for CASSLKAGEPYEQYF. The genes are TRBV27 and TRBJ2-7, with 8 bases that match TRBD2. Germline V gene data show CDR1 as MNHEY and CDR2 as SMNVEV (reference sequence). J lost 2 bases, V lost 2 bases, and 5 bases had no gene match. CDR3 length: 15 amino acids.

The chain couples TRBV7-9 to TRBJ2-7; 7 nucleotides match TRBD1. V shed 5 bases, J shed 7 bases, and the junction held 20 bases outside the gene matches. CDR1 and CDR2 (germline): SEHNR, FQNEAQ (reference sequence). This CDR3 is built from 17 residues. CDR3 in amino acids: CASSPKNRGPTSKEQYF. For the CDR3, the DNA is TGTGCCAGCAGCCCCAAAAACAGGGGACCCACCTCTAAAGAGCAGTACTTC. The whole variable domain, remainder taken from reference TRBV7-9 and TRBJ2-7, is DTGVSQNPRHKITKRGQNVTFRCDPISEHNRLYWYRQTLGQGPEFLTYFQNEAQLEKSRLLSDRFSAERPKGSFSTLEIQRTEQGDSAMYLCASSPKNRGPTSKEQYFGPGTRLTVT.

This chain connects TRBV27 to TRBJ1-2; 8 bases are a match to TRBD1. The CDR3 consists of 16 residues. Per the germline V gene, CDR1 is MNHEY and CDR2 is SMNVEV (reference sequence). The V segment lost 5 bases and the J segment 2 bases; nucleotides outside the gene matches: 10. CDR3 region: CASSRRDRMANYGYTF. DNA for the CDR3: TGTGCCAGCAGTAGGCGGGACAGGATGGCGAACTATGGCTACACCTTC.

The chain uses TRBV6-5 and TRBJ2-7; 8 bases are a match to TRBD1. V lost 5 bases and J lost 1; bases outside the gene matches: 7. Looked up from germline, CDR1 is MNHEY and CDR2 is SVGAGI. The CDR3 is 15 residues long. The CDR3 sequence: CASSIGQGRSYEQYF. The CDR3 coding sequence is TGTGCCAGCAGTATCGGACAGGGACGGTCCTACGAGCAGTACTTC.

This clone was seen a few times. The V and J genes are TRBV2 and TRBJ2-6, with D uncertain. The CDR3 contains 13 residues. Germline CDR1 and CDR2: SNHLY and FYNNEI. V lost 6 bases, J lost 0 bases, and 3 bases lay in between. The CDR3 DNA sequence: TGTGCCAGCAGAGTCTCTGGGGCCAACGTCCTGACTTTC. Translation gives CASRVSGANVLTF.

V is TRBV3-1 (or the pseudogene TRBV3-2) and J is TRBJ2-5; D remains unclear. The CDR3 sequence is 12 residues long. CDR1 LGHDT and CDR2 YNNKEL come from the germline V gene (reference sequence). The V end lost 7 bases, the J end lost 5 bases, and 11 bases lay between the germline ends. The CDR3 DNA sequence: TGTGCCAGCACCTCAGCCGTGGAGACCCAGTACTTC. This sequence encodes CASTSAVETQYF.

This chain links TRBV5-1 with TRBJ2-2, with TRBD1 matching over 9 bases. This CDR3 comprises 15 residues. V was pared by 7 bases and J by 2 bases, with 6 bases of the junction left unmatched. The germline V gene encodes CDR1 SGHRS and CDR2 YFSETQ. This CDR3 reads CASSEDRGNTGELFF. The DNA of the CDR3 is TGCGCCAGCTCCGAGGACAGGGGTAACACCGGGGAGCTGTTTTTT.

V usage is TRBV6-5 and J usage is TRBJ2-1, with D perhaps matching TRBD1 or TRBD2 (5 bases each). The CDR3 runs to 13 residues. Germline CDR1 is MNHEY and CDR2 is SVGAGI. V was pared by 7 bases and J by 8 bases, with 15 bases between. CDR3 bases: TGTGCCAGCACCAAGCCAGGGACCGATGAGCAGTTCTTC. Its protein product is CASTKPGTDEQFF.

The rearrangement links TRBV4-3 to TRBJ1-1; 7 bases match TRBD1. With V trimmed by 0 bases and J by 5 bases, 6 bases remained unmatched. The CDR3 is 15 residues long. Germline loops: CDR1 LGHNA, CDR2 YSLEER. The CDR3 DNA sequence: TGCGCCAGCAGCCAAGAATCGTCGGGACAGACTGAAGCTTTCTTT. It specifies CASSQESSGQTEAFF.

J is TRBJ1-2 and V is TRBV7-9, with TRBD1 identical over 9 bases. Germline V gives CDR1 SEHNR, CDR2 FQNEAQ (reference sequence). Trimming cost V 4 bases and J 4 bases; bases outside gene matches: 7. The CDR3 covers 15 residues. CDR3 nucleotides: TGTGCCAGCAGCTACCGAGGACAGGGGTTCTATGGCTACACCTTC. Its protein is CASSYRGQGFYGYTF.

The rearrangement joins TRBV3-1 (or the pseudogene TRBV3-2) to TRBJ2-7, with 9 bases matching TRBD2. Germline V gene data show CDR1 as LGHDT and CDR2 as YNNKEL (reference sequence). V lost 2 bases, J lost 3 bases, and 2 bases stayed unmatched. The CDR3 covers 14 residues. The DNA for the CDR3 is TGTGCCAGCAGCCAATCAGCGGGGGGCTACGAGCAGTACTTC. This gives the protein CASSQSAGGYEQYF.

The chain combines TRBV6-5 with TRBJ2-3; a possible D gene is TRBD1 (5 bases). The V gene lost 5 bases and the J gene lost 6 bases, with 18 bases spanning the gap. Germline lookup yields CDR1 MNHEY and CDR2 SVGAGI. The CDR3 is made up of 15 amino acids. This CDR3 reads CASSILSPGPDTQYF. The CDR3 region has the DNA TGTGCCAGCAGTATACTGTCCCCAGGGCCGGATACGCAGTATTTT.

The J gene is TRBJ1-1, the V gene TRBV7-9; 8 bases agree with TRBD1. The CDR3 is 14 amino acids. The V gene end was trimmed by 3 bases and the J gene end by 5 bases; junction bases not matched to a gene: 5. The V gene's germline CDR1 is SEHNR and CDR2 FQNEAQ (reference sequence). CDR3 in DNA: TGTGCCAGCAGCTTGACAGGGGTGGGGACTGAAGCTTTCTTT. Its translation: CASSLTGVGTEAFF.

CDR3 sequence: CATRDCPSGANVLTF. CDR3 nucleotides: TGTGCCACGCGGGACTGCCCTTCTGGGGCCAACGTCCTGACTTTC. This chain links TRBV3-1 (or the pseudogene TRBV3-2) with TRBJ2-6, with a tentative D call TRBD2 (6 bases). CDR3 length: 15 residues. V was pared by 10 bases and J by 1 base, with 14 bases between. In germline, CDR1 is LGHDT, CDR2 YNNKEL (reference sequence).